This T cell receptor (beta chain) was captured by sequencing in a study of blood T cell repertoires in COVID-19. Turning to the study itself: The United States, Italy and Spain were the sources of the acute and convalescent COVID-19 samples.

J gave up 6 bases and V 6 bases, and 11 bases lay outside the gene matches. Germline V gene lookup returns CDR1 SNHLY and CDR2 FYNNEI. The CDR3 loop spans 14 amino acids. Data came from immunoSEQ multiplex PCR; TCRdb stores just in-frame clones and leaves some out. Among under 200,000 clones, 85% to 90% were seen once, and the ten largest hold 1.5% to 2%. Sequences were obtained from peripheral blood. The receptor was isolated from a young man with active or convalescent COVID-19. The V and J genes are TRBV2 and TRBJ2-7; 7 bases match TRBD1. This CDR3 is CASSRQGIWLEQYF. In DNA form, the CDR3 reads TGTGCCAGCAGCCGACAGGGTATTTGGCTCGAGCAGTACTTC.